This TCR beta chain was retrieved from a study of beta chain features in type 1 diabetes. The CDR3 has 15 residues. V dropped 6 bases and J dropped 2 bases, with 15 bases sitting between them. Germline V gene sequence: CDR1 ENHRY, CDR2 SYGVKD. There are a few counts of this clone. No antigen is known for it. General study results and limits: Patients and controls would share equally any PCR tilt toward shorter templates.

Every isolated RNA sample was fully reverse transcribed, so sequencing captured expressed TCRB transcripts. This table comes from immunoSEQ multiplex PCR, and its TCRdb copy is limited to in-frame clones, with some not included. The sample records almost 350,000 clones, roughly 8% being singletons. V and J are TRBV10-3 and TRBJ2-3; possible D gene TRBD2, 6 bases. Material for sequencing was central memory CD4+ T cells from blood. The TCR was taken from a woman aged 18-29 years in good health. This CDR3 reads CAIRVVAEATDTQYF. CDR3 nucleotide sequence: TGTGCCATCAGGGTAGTAGCGGAGGCCACAGATACGCAGTATTTT.